The next 32 T cell receptor beta chains were all read from a single sample in a study of cytomegalovirus exposure and HLA in healthy donors. Measured with immunoSEQ multiplex PCR; TCRdb has only the in-frame clones, and not every one. The sample records 170,000 or so clones, about four fifths being singletons. The source material was PBMCs. The origin of the receptors is a woman aged 18 to 35 in good health and CMV-seropositive.

The chain combines TRBV4-2 with TRBJ2-1; 12 bases fit TRBD2. The V gene end was trimmed by 1 base and the J gene end by 9 bases; junction bases not matched to a gene: 10. Per the germline V gene, CDR1 is LGHNA and CDR2 is YNFKEQ. The CDR3 consists of 17 residues. Here the CDR3 DNA reads TGTGCCAGCAGCCAAGTATCTGCTAGCGGGGGGGCTACTGAGCAGTTCTTC. Protein sequence: CASSQVSASGGATEQFF.

The gene calls are TRBV2 and TRBJ2-4, with D tentatively TRBD2 (6 bases). The CDR3 totals 14 residues. The germline V gene encodes CDR1 SNHLY and CDR2 FYNNEI. The V gene lost 6 bases and the J gene lost 10 bases, with 19 bases spanning the gap. The DNA for the CDR3 is TGTGCCAGCAGGGATAGCGGAAATGGGGTGATTCAGTACTTC. Residues: CASRDSGNGVIQYF.

The chain combines TRBV15 with TRBJ2-3, with 7 nucleotides matching TRBD2. This CDR3 region has 17 residues. Looked up from germline, CDR1 is LNHNV and CDR2 is YYDKDF (reference sequence). The J segment lost 0 bases and the V segment lost 4 bases, leaving 10 bases of the junction unmatched. This CDR3 reads CATSTTWTRSSTDTQYF. The CDR3 nucleotides read TGTGCCACCAGCACTACCTGGACTAGATCGAGCACAGATACGCAGTATTTT.

The CDR3 spells CASSDRDRSTNEKLFF. Written as DNA, the CDR3 is TGTGCCAGCAGCGACCGGGACAGGTCAACTAATGAAAAACTGTTTTTT. The chain carries TRBV2 and TRBJ1-4; 8 nucleotides agree with TRBD1. V was pared by 6 bases and J by 0 bases, with 6 bases of the junction left unmatched. Germline V gene lookup returns CDR1 SNHLY and CDR2 FYNNEI. The CDR3 sequence is 16 residues long.

The genes are TRBV7-8 and TRBJ1-4; D unclear. CDR1 and CDR2 (germline): SGHVS, FQNEAQ. The germline V and J ends were trimmed by 5 bases and 5 bases, with 21 bases remaining between them. The CDR3 sequence is 17 residues long. The CDR3 DNA follows: TGTGCCAGCAGCCCCAATCCGGTCGTAGGAGGAAATGAAAAACTGTTTTTT. This codes for CASSPNPVVGGNEKLFF.

The rearrangement links TRBV25-1 to TRBJ2-7, with D unresolved. V lost 5 bases, J lost 6 bases, and 17 bases lay in between. The germline gives CDR1 MGHDK, CDR2 SYGVNS. The CDR3 loop spans 14 amino acids. The CDR3 here is CASSFGMGTVEQYF. In nucleotides, the CDR3 is TGTGCCAGCAGTTTTGGTATGGGCACGGTCGAGCAGTACTTC.

The rearrangement links TRBV5-6 to TRBJ1-2; D perhaps matches TRBD1 (5 bases). The CDR3 covers 14 residues. The germline gives CDR1 SGHDT, CDR2 YYEEEE. The ends were cut back, 3 bases at V and 6 bases at J, with 15 bases in the middle. CDR3 residues: CASSYRGGSHGYTF. Written as DNA, the CDR3 is TGTGCCAGCAGCTACCGGGGGGGTTCGCATGGCTACACCTTC.

This clone came up a few times. The same CDR3 can be traced to other DNA sequences in this sample. V and J are TRBV19 and TRBJ1-2; D is ambiguous. Trimming took off 5 bases at V and 1 base at J, with 5 bases between the two ends. This CDR3 is 12 amino acids long. CDR1 and CDR2 (germline): LNHDA, SQIVND (reference sequence). The CDR3 DNA follows: TGTGCCAGTAGTTCGGGTAACTATGGCTACACCTTC. The encoded protein is CASSSGNYGYTF.

This chain connects TRBV6-1 to TRBJ1-3; 8 nucleotides line up with TRBD1. V was clipped by 5 bases and J by 2 bases; unmatched bases: 2. The CDR3 has 14 amino acids. Per germline, CDR1 MNHNS and CDR2 SASEGT. The CDR3 loop reads CASSKQGAGNTIYF. CDR3 nucleotides: TGTGCCAGCAGTAAACAGGGGGCTGGAAACACCATATATTTT.

The rearrangement joins TRBV27 to TRBJ2-5; 9 bases match TRBD2. V trimming: 4 bases; J trimming: 2 bases; junction bases outside the gene matches: 8. Per the germline V gene, CDR1 is MNHEY and CDR2 is SMNVEV (reference sequence). The CDR3 runs 16 residues. CDR3 amino acids: CASSSPVSGGQETQYF. Written as DNA, the CDR3 is TGTGCCAGCAGTTCCCCGGTTAGCGGGGGTCAAGAGACCCAGTACTTC.

CDR3 DNA sequence: TGTGCCAGCAGCTTGGTAGCGGGGGTCGGGGAGCTGTTTTTT. As protein: CASSLVAGVGELFF. The chain uses TRBV5-6 and TRBJ2-2; 9 bases are shared with TRBD2. CDR3 length: 14 amino acids. The V gene end was trimmed by 0 bases and the J gene end by 7 bases; junction bases not matched to a gene: 1. Per the germline V gene, CDR1 is SGHDT and CDR2 is YYEEEE.

This clone was recorded once. CDR3 sequence (DNA): TGTGCCAGCAGCCAAGCGGGGGAGGGTGGCTACACCTTC. Its protein is CASSQAGEGGYTF. The J gene is TRBJ1-2, the V gene TRBV14; TRBD1 might be the D (5 bases). Germline V lookup: CDR1 SGHDN, CDR2 FVKESK. The CDR3 contains 13 residues. V was trimmed by 1 base and J by 7 bases, leaving 10 bases between them. The entire variable domain, with the rest obtained from reference TRBV14 and TRBJ1-2, is as follows: EAGVTQFPSHSVIEKGQTVTLRCDPISGHDNLYWYRRVMGKEIKFLLHFVKESKQDESGMPNNRFLAERTGGTYSTLKVQPAELEDSGVYFCASSQAGEGGYTFGSGTRLTVV.

This chain joins TRBV7-3 and TRBJ2-1; no clear D. V was clipped by 2 bases and J by 3 bases, with 5 bases between them. The CDR3 is 13 residues long. Germline CDR1 and CDR2: SGHTA and FQGTGA. CDR3 sequence reads: CASSLEYYNEQFF. For the CDR3, the DNA is TGTGCCAGCAGCTTAGAGTACTACAATGAGCAGTTCTTC. Complete variable domain (other parts from reference TRBV7-3 and TRBJ2-1): GAGVSQTPSNKVTEKGKYVELRCDPISGHTALYWYRQSLGQGPEFLIYFQGTGAADDSGLPNDRFFAVRPEGSVSTLKIQRTERGDSAVYLCASSLEYYNEQFFGPGTRLTVL.

This clone has a single count. The CDR3 loop reads CASSVRVYQETQYF. CDR3 nucleotide sequence: TGTGCCAGCAGTGTGAGGGTGTACCAAGAGACCCAGTACTTC. The chain uses TRBV2 and TRBJ2-5; a weak D match, TRBD2 (5 bases). V was shortened by 4 bases and J by 0 bases, with 9 bases between the two germline ends. The CDR3 has 14 amino acids. Germline CDR1 SNHLY, CDR2 FYNNEI.

The chain combines TRBV10-3 with TRBJ1-2; 9 nucleotides agree with TRBD1. V lost 9 bases, J lost 3 bases, and 8 bases stayed unmatched. This CDR3 has 14 residues. CDR1 ENHRY and CDR2 SYGVKD come from the germline V gene. CDR3 in amino acids: CAIFRDREDYGYTF. CDR3 in DNA: TGTGCCATTTTCAGGGACAGGGAAGACTATGGCTACACCTTC.

CDR3 protein: CASSSSQGATKEQYF. CDR3 DNA: TGTGCCAGCAGTTCCTCACAGGGGGCGACGAAAGAGCAGTACTTC. The chain combines TRBV27 with TRBJ2-7, with 9 bases lining up with TRBD1. The V segment lost 4 bases and the J segment 7 bases; nucleotides outside the gene matches: 11. Germline CDR1 reads MNHEY; CDR2 reads SMNVEV (reference sequence). The CDR3 length is 15 residues.

The chain has TRBV27 and TRBJ2-5; D might be TRBD2 (7 bases). The CDR3 consists of 14 residues. Germline CDR1 reads MNHEY; CDR2 reads SMNVEV (reference sequence). V was pared by 2 bases and J by 7 bases, with 14 bases between. The CDR3 DNA follows: TGTGCCAGCAGTTTACAGGGGACTATCGGGACCCAGTACTTC. Translated, it gives CASSLQGTIGTQYF.

The chain couples TRBV18 to TRBJ1-3; TRBD1 aligns across 7 bases. J was trimmed by 4 bases and V by 1 base; bases with no gene match: 7. The CDR3 sequence is 16 residues long. Germline values: CDR1 KGHSH, CDR2 LQKENI. Here the CDR3 DNA reads TGTGCCAGCTCACCACTTGCACGGGACAGCGGAAACACCATATATTTT. Amino acids: CASSPLARDSGNTIYF.

This clone was seen only a few times. The chain is built from TRBV7-9 and TRBJ1-5; unclear D gene. V lost 5 bases and J 2 bases, leaving 16 bases between the germline ends. The CDR3 loop spans 16 amino acids. The germline gives CDR1 SEHNR, CDR2 FQNEAQ (reference sequence). The chain's CDR3 is CASSGRAPGGNQPQHF. CDR3 coding DNA: TGTGCCAGCAGCGGACGTGCGCCGGGAGGCAATCAGCCCCAGCATTTT.

This rearrangement joins TRBV10-3 to TRBJ1-2; TRBD1 might be the D (5 bases). The germline V gene has CDR1 ENHRY and CDR2 SYGVKD. There are 15 residues in the CDR3. Between the trimmed V and J ends, which lost 8 bases and 0 bases, there was a span of 16 bases. In DNA form, the CDR3 reads TGTGCCATCGCGGGGGGGGAGGGAGCTAACTATGGCTACACCTTC. As protein: CAIAGGEGANYGYTF.

There are a few counts of this clone. V is TRBV7-2 and J is TRBJ2-1, with 10 nucleotides matching TRBD2. The CDR3 has 16 residues. Looked up from germline, CDR1 is SGHTA and CDR2 is FQGNSA. With V trimmed by 5 bases and J by 7 bases, 11 bases remained unmatched. Written as DNA, the CDR3 is TGTGCCAGCAGCCCCTACGGGTTAGCGGGGGGTAATGAGCAGTTCTTC. It codes for CASSPYGLAGGNEQFF.

J is TRBJ2-1 and V is TRBV6-5; D unclear. V lost 0 bases and J lost 6, with 12 bases in between. The CDR3 has 15 amino acids. The germline CDR1 and CDR2 sequences are MNHEY and SVGAGI. CDR3 sequence: CASSYSVLARNEQFF. The CDR3 coding sequence is TGTGCCAGCAGTTACTCGGTTTTGGCACGCAATGAGCAGTTCTTC.

The chain employs TRBV5-1 and TRBJ1-4; D is ambiguous. This CDR3 comprises 14 residues. With 3 bases removed from V and 4 bases from J, the gap between germline ends came to 10 bases. Germline V CDR1 and CDR2: SGHRS, YFSETQ. As DNA, the CDR3 is TGCGCCAGCAGCTCTTCCCGTAGTAATGAAAAACTGTTTTTT. This codes for CASSSSRSNEKLFF.

The chain uses TRBV7-9 and TRBJ1-1; possibly TRBD1 for D (5 bases). Trimming removed 5 bases from V and 3 bases from J, with 13 bases in between. This CDR3 region has 14 residues. Per germline, CDR1 SEHNR and CDR2 FQNEAQ (reference sequence). The CDR3 loop reads CASSHGTVHTEAFF. The CDR3 region has the DNA TGTGCCAGCAGCCACGGGACTGTACACACTGAAGCTTTCTTT.

Only one count was recorded for this clone. The chain links TRBV18 to TRBJ1-2; a possible D gene is TRBD1 (5 bases). The CDR3 is 17 amino acids. The germline V gene encodes CDR1 KGHSH and CDR2 LQKENI. With 2 bases removed from V and 4 bases from J, the gap between germline ends came to 20 bases. The CDR3 coding sequence is TGTGCCAGCTCACCAGATTCGCCAGGGTTATCTAGCTATGGCTACACCTTC. Protein: CASSPDSPGLSSYGYTF. Complete variable domain (other parts from reference TRBV18 and TRBJ1-2): NAGVMQNPRHLVRRRGQEARLRCSPMKGHSHVYWYRQLPEEGLKFMVYLQKENIIDESGMPKERFSAEFPKEGPSILRIQQVVRGDSAAYFCASSPDSPGLSSYGYTFGSGTRLTVV.

The rearrangement uses TRBV21-1 and TRBJ2-5; whether TRBD2, the table's D call, matches the DNA was not checked. TRBV21-1 is a pseudogene segment. The CDR3 spans 16 residues. CDR3 coding DNA: TGTGCCAGCAGCAAAATTACTAGCGGGGGGGCAGAGACCCAGTACTTC. It specifies CASSKITSGGAETQYF.

This clone was counted once. The rearrangement uses TRBV9 and TRBJ2-3; 15 bases fit TRBD2. Losses at the gene ends were 0 bases for V and 3 bases for J; bases not matched to a gene: 5. Germline lookup yields CDR1 SGDLS and CDR2 YYNGEE. The CDR3 runs 18 residues. The CDR3 bases are TGTGCCAGCAGCGTAGGAGGACTAGCGGGGGGGCCGACAGATACGCAGTATTTT. Protein sequence: CASSVGGLAGGPTDTQYF.

This chain connects TRBV2 to TRBJ2-1, with 8 bases lining up with TRBD1. Germline CDR1 and CDR2: SNHLY and FYNNEI. The CDR3 is 13 amino acids. J was trimmed by 3 bases and V by 9 bases; bases with no gene match: 4. The CDR3 bases are TGTGCCAGTGGACAGGGTAGCTACAATGAGCAGTTCTTC. Translation gives CASGQGSYNEQFF.

The chain is built from TRBV7-8 and TRBJ1-1; 7 nucleotides align to TRBD1. J lost 1 base, V lost 1 base, and 6 bases had no gene match. Germline V CDR1 and CDR2: SGHVS, FQNEAQ. There are 16 residues in the CDR3. The chain's CDR3 is CASSLEPGQTNTEAFF. The CDR3 DNA follows: TGTGCCAGCAGCTTAGAGCCGGGACAGACGAACACTGAAGCTTTCTTT.

DNA of the CDR3: TGTGCCAGCAGCTTCCGAGGGGGAGAAAAAGAAACCTCTGGAAACACCATATATTTT. It specifies CASSFRGGEKETSGNTIYF. This chain joins TRBV7-9 and TRBJ1-3; TRBD1 is a possible D gene (6 bases). Between the trimmed V and J ends, which lost 3 bases and 0 bases, there was a span of 21 bases. Germline CDR1 and CDR2: SEHNR and FQNEAQ (reference sequence). The CDR3 extends over 19 amino acids.

The V and J genes are TRBV6-6 and TRBJ2-3, with a possible D match to TRBD2 (6 bases). CDR1 and CDR2 from the germline V gene are MNHNY and SVGAGI (reference sequence). Trimming stripped 6 bases from V and 0 bases from J, with 13 bases between. This CDR3 spans 15 amino acids. CDR3 in amino acids: CASRNSGASTDTQYF. CDR3 sequence (DNA): TGTGCCAGCAGAAATAGCGGTGCTAGCACAGATACGCAGTATTTT.

J is TRBJ2-1 and V is TRBV7-9; 7 nucleotides agree with TRBD1. Germline-derived CDR1 and CDR2 are SEHNR and FQNEAQ (reference sequence). The J segment lost 2 bases and the V segment lost 5 bases, leaving 3 bases of the junction unmatched. The CDR3 has 14 amino acids. CDR3 nucleotides: TGTGCCAGCAGCGAGGACAGGCCCTACAATGAGCAGTTCTTC. It translates to CASSEDRPYNEQFF.